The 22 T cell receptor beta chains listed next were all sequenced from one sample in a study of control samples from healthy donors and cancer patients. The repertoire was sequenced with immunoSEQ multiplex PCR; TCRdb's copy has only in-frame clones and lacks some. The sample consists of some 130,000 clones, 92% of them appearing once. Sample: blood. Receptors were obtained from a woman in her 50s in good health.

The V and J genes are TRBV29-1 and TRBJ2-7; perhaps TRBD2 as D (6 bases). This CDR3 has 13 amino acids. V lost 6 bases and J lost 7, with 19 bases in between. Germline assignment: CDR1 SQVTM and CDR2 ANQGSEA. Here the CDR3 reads CSVRDGGIGEQYF. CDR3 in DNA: TGCAGCGTCCGGGACGGCGGGATTGGGGAGCAGTACTTC.

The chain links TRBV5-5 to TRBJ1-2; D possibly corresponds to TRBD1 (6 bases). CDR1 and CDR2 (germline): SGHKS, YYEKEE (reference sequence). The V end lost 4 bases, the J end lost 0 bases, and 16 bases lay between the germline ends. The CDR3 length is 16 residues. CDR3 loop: CASSLQGPGANYGYTF. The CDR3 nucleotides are TGTGCCAGCAGCCTACAGGGCCCGGGGGCTAACTATGGCTACACCTTC. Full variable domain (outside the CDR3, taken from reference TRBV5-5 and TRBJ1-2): DAGVTQSPTHLIKTRGQQVTLRCSPISGHKSVSWYQQVLGQGPQFIFQYYEKEERGRGNFPDRFSARQFPNYSSELNVNALLLGDSALYLCASSLQGPGANYGYTFGSGTRLTVV.

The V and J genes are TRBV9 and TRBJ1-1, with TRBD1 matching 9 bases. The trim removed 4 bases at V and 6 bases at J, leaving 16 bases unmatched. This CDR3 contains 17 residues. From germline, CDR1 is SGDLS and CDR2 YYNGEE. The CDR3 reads CASSPHFLDRGDAEAFF. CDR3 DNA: TGTGCCAGCAGCCCTCATTTCCTTGACAGGGGGGACGCTGAAGCTTTCTTT.

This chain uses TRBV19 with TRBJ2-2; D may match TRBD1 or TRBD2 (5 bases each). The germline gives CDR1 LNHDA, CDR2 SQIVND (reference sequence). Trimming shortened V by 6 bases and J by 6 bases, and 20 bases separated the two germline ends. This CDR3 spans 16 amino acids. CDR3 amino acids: CASRKQDSDWAGELFF. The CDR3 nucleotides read TGTGCCAGTAGGAAACAGGACTCCGACTGGGCCGGGGAGCTGTTTTTT.

The CDR3 loop reads CSVPGAYEQYF. The CDR3 region has the DNA TGCAGTGTACCGGGAGCTTACGAGCAGTACTTC. The chain carries TRBV20-1 and TRBJ2-7, with a weak D call TRBD2 (6 bases). Trimming cost V 7 bases and J 4 bases, with 11 bases left between them. Germline assignment: CDR1 DFQATT and CDR2 SNEGSKA (reference sequence). The CDR3 spans 11 residues.

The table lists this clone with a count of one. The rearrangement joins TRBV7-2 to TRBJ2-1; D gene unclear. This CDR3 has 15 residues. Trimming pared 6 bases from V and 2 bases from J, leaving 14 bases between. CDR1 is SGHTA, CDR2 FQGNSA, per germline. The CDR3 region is CASRRPAYAYNEQFF. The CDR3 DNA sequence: TGTGCCAGCAGAAGGCCAGCATATGCCTACAATGAGCAGTTCTTC.

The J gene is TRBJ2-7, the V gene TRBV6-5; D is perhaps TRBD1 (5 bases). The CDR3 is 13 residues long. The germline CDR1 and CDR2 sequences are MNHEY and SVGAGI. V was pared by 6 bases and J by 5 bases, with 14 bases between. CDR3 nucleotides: TGTGCCAGCAGCCCAGGGATGTCGGACGAGCAGTACTTC. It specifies CASSPGMSDEQYF.

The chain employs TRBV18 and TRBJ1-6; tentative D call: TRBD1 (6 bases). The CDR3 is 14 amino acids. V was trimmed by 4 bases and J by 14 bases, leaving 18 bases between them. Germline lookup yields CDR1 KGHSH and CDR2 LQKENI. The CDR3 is CASSQSPGQGSLHF. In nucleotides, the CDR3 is TGTGCCAGCTCACAATCTCCGGGACAAGGGTCCCTCCACTTT.

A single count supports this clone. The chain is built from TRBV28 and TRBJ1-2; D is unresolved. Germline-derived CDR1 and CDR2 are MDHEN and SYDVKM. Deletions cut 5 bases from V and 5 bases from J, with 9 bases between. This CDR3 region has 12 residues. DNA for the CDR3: TGTGCCAGCAGTGTGGCGGTTTATGGCTACACCTTC. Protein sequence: CASSVAVYGYTF.

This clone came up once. CDR3 coding DNA: TGCGCCAGCAGCAAGCGGGATATTCTGATTGAGCAGTACTTC. It translates to CASSKRDILIEQYF. The chain links TRBV4-1 to TRBJ2-7, with 7 bases identical to TRBD2. Trimming cost V 5 bases and J 7 bases; bases outside gene matches: 11. The CDR3 has 14 residues. Germline V gene data show CDR1 as MGHRA and CDR2 as YSYEKL.

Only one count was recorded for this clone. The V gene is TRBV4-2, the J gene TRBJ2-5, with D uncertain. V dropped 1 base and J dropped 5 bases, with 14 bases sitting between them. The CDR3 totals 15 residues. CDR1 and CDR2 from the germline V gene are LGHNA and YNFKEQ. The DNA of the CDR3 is TGTGCCAGCAGCCAAGGTACCCCGCCATTCGAGACCCAGTACTTC. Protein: CASSQGTPPFETQYF.

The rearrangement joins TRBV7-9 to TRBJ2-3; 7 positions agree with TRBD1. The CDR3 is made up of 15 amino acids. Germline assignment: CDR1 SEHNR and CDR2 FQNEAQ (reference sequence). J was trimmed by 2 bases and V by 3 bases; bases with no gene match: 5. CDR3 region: CASSFSDRVTDTQYF. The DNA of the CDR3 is TGTGCCAGCAGCTTTTCAGACAGGGTCACAGATACGCAGTATTTT. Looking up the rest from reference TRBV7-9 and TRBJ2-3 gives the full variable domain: DTGVSQNPRHKITKRGQNVTFRCDPISEHNRLYWYRQTLGQGPEFLTYFQNEAQLEKSRLLSDRFSAERPKGSFSTLEIQRTEQGDSAMYLCASSFSDRVTDTQYFGPGTRLTVL.

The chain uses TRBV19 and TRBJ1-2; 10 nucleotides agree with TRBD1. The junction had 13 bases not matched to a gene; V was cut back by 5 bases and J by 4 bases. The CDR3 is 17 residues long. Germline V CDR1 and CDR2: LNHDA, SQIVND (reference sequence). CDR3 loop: CASSSTGTGARGYGYTF. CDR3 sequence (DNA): TGTGCCAGTAGTTCCACCGGGACAGGGGCAAGGGGCTATGGCTACACCTTC.

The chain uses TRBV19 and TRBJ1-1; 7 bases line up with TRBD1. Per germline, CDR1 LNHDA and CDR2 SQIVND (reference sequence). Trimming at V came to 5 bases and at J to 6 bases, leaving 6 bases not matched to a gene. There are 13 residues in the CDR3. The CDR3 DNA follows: TGTGCCAGTAGTGTCGGACAGGCGTCTGAAGCTTTCTTT. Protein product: CASSVGQASEAFF. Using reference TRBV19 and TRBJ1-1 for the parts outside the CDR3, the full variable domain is DGGITQSPKYLFRKEGQNVTLSCEQNLNHDAMYWYRQDPGQGLRLIYYSQIVNDFQKGDIAEGYSVSREKKESFPLTVTSAQKNPTAFYLCASSVGQASEAFFGQGTRLTVV.

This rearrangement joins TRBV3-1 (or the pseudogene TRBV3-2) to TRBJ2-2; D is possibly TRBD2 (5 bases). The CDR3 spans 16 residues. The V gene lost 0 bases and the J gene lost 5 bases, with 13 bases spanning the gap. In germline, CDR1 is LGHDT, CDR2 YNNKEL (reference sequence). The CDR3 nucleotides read TGTGCCAGCAGCCAAGATTGGGCTAGCAGGACCGGGGAGCTGTTTTTT. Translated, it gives CASSQDWASRTGELFF.

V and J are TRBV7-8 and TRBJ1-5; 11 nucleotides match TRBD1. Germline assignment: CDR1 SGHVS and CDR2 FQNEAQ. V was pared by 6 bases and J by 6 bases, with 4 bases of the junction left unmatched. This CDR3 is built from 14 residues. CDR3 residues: CASSLDRGRQPQHF. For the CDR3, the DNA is TGTGCCAGCAGTCTGGACAGGGGGCGTCAGCCCCAGCATTTT.

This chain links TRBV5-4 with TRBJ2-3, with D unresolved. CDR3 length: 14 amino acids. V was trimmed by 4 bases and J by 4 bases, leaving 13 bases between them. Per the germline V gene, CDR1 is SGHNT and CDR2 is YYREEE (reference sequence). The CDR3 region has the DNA TGTGCCAGCAGCCCGGACCCGGACCCAGATACGCAGTATTTT. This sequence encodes CASSPDPDPDTQYF.

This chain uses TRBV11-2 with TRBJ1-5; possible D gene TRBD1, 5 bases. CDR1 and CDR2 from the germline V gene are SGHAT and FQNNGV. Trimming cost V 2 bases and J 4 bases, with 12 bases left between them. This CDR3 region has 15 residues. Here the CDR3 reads CASSLTGLGNQPQHF. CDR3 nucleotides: TGTGCCAGCAGCTTAACGGGACTGGGAAATCAGCCCCAGCATTTT.

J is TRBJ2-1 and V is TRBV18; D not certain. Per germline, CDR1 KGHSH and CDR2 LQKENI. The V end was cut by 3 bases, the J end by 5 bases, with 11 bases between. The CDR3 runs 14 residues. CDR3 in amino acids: CASSPGATHNEQFF. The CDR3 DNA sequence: TGTGCCAGCTCACCCGGAGCGACTCACAATGAGCAGTTCTTC.

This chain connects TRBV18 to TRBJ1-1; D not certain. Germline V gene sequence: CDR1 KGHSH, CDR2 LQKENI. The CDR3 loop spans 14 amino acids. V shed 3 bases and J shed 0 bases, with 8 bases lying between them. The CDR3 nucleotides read TGTGCCAGCTCACCGGGATTACTGAACACTGAAGCTTTCTTT. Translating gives CASSPGLLNTEAFF.

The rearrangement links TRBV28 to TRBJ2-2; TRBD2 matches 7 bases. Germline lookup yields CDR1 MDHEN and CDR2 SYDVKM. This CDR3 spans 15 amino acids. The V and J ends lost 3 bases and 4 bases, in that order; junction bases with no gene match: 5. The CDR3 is CASSLLAASTGELFF. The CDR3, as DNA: TGTGCCAGCAGTTTGCTAGCGGCGAGCACCGGGGAGCTGTTTTTT.

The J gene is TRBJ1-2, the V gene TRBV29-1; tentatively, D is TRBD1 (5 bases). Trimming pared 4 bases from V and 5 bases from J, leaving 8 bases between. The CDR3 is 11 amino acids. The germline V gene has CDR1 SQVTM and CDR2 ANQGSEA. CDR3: CSVVRDYGYTF. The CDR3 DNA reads TGCAGCGTTGTCAGGGATTATGGCTACACCTTC.